Detailed here is one TCR beta chain. Its antigen remains unidentified. This sample was taken from a study of CD8+ T cells in alopecia areata. Background on the study: The drug, tofacitinib, lasted 6 to 18 months, followed by 6 months off drug.

This CDR3 is built from 13 residues. The V gene lost 3 bases and the J gene lost 5 bases, with 10 bases spanning the gap. Germline CDR1 and CDR2: SNHLY and FYNNEI. Reverse transcribed after extraction, RNA yielded cDNA as the sequencing template. Sequencing was performed with immunoSEQ multiplex PCR; in TCRdb, only in-frame clones are kept and a portion is missing. The table includes roughly 150,000 clones, 58% detected once. General study findings and limits: Lesional scalp, especially alopecia totalis/universalis, showed higher clonality than normal scalp.

The input for sequencing was CD4+ T cells sorted from blood, taken at week 0. The chain carries TRBV2 and TRBJ1-2, with a weak D call TRBD1 (5 bases). This receptor was taken from a human donor with alopecia areata. CDR3 residues: CASSDQGAYGYTF. The CDR3 DNA reads TGTGCCAGCAGTGATCAGGGAGCGTATGGCTACACCTTC.